This TCR beta chain was sequenced in a study of tumor-infiltrating lymphocytes in primary liver carcinoma. Study-level background: Productive TCRbeta read counts per sample ran from roughly 3.7 to 6.8 million and were similar across tissue types.

From around 530 ng of total RNA, TCR beta-specific cDNA was reverse-transcribed using a constant-region primer. Investigators got TCR beta libraries out of three nested multiplex PCR rounds, done with slightly modified ARM-PCR. TRBV1-TRBV30 forward and Cbeta reverse primers drove the first two roughly 10-cycle rounds. One entry per CDR3 protein, called by TCRdb with MiXCR from the multiplex PCR reads. This table holds 300,000 to 400,000 distinct CDR3 sequences, about 62% found once. Germline DNA was also extracted, with blood RNA taken from unsorted whole blood. Roughly 4.4 milliliters of peripheral blood were gathered ahead of the operation. Ends included, the CDR3 has 13 residues. With regard to this clonotype: Its antigen is as yet unknown. Given the absence of the conserved phenylalanine or tryptophan at the CDR3 end, a read error is likely. The limits of the CDR3 on the DNA are not certain, so only TCRdb's listed CDR3 is given.

Study results and limitations: Blood trailed tumors significantly in top-250-clone fraction (p = 0.039). CD8+ and CD4+ repertoires went uncompared, the samples being bulk unsorted.

This receptor was identified in a man aged 35 to 55 with primary liver carcinoma and hepatitis B virus infection. Sequences were obtained from peripheral blood. The rearrangement uses TRBV21-1 and TRBJ2-2. TRBV21-1 is a known pseudogene. Here the CDR3 reads CASTVGSTGELFL.